One TCR beta chain is described in this entry. Its cognate antigen is unknown. Unrecorded immune exposures were likely, despite nominal health at sampling. The data belong to a study of cytomegalovirus exposure and HLA in healthy donors. Across the study: Findings of an earlier analysis included some 110 million unique TCR beta sequences from 180 million or so T cells. Among the roughly 400 genotyped donors, around 85% were placed in the Caucasian-associated ancestry cluster. Study-level results: Previously analyzed data showed that most TCR beta V segments were productive at a frequency of about 87% or about 30%.

This CDR3 is 15 amino acids long. V was cut by 1 base and J by 7 bases, with 14 bases left in between. Germline V CDR1 and CDR2: SGHVS, FNYEAQ. PCR amplification relied on 60 Vbeta primers (plus 13 Jbeta primers). The protocol was immunoSEQ multiplex PCR, while the TCRdb copy is restricted to in-frame clones and leaves out a portion. Of approximately 130,000 clones listed, roughly 87% are singletons. This clonotype was obtained from a woman aged 18-30 years in good health and CMV-seronegative. Sequences were obtained from PBMCs. The chain has TRBV7-6 and TRBJ1-3, with D tentatively TRBD1 (5 bases). CDR3: CASSLGGRTENTIYF. CDR3 nucleotide sequence: TGTGCCAGCAGCTTAGGGGGGAGGACGGAGAACACCATATATTTT.